This TCR beta chain was profiled in a study of T cell responses to AZD1222 COVID-19 vaccine. The study, taken as a whole, reports: The repertoires were collected only after the peak T cell response. Recipients of AZD1222 seropositive at baseline numbered only five or six. Two AZD1222 administrations were followed by greater Spike-specific TCR breadth and depth. Regions 160-218 and 743-854 held dominance among vaccine-associated CD4 TCRs, which spanned spike.

This clone was detected once. Its specificity is unknown. Measured with immunoSEQ multiplex PCR; TCRdb has only the in-frame clones, and not every one. The sample holds some 120,000 clones, roughly 90% seen once. The starting material was peripheral blood, obtained on day 0 of AZD1222 vaccination. The clonotype was recovered from an adult in good health.

The CDR3, as DNA: TGTGCCAGCAGTTTAACTCGACAGTACCAAGAGACCCAGTACTTC. This translates into CASSLTRQYQETQYF. J is TRBJ2-5 and V is TRBV27, with TRBD1 as a possible D gene (5 bases). The CDR3 is 15 residues long. Trimming pared 2 bases from V and 0 bases from J, leaving 10 bases between. Per germline, CDR1 MNHEY and CDR2 SMNVEV (reference sequence).